The clone carrying this T cell receptor (beta chain) occurred many times. Its specificity is not known. Making TCR cDNA involved 5'RACE template switching, which added UMIs and a universal primer site. TCRdb independently ran MiXCR on the 5' RACE reads; one entry per CDR3 protein. The sample shows 100,000 to 150,000 distinct CDR3 sequences, around 7.4% of them seen only once. V shed 4 bases, J shed 8 bases, and the junction held 10 bases outside the gene matches. The CDR3 runs to 15 residues. Germline V gene lookup returns CDR1 SGHRS and CDR2 YFSETQ. This sample is part of a study of T cells after yellow fever vaccination. Study context: SMART-Seq v4 Ultra Low Input served to prepare low-cell-number fractions.

Regarding the study as a whole: After the booster, 96% of CD4 and around nine tenths of CD8 primary-response clones were re-detected. The secondary response was weaker, and its peak arrived faster, on day 5 versus 15.

The sequence was obtained from a man between 18 and 29 years old who received the YFV17D yellow fever vaccine. The sequencing here drew on CD4+ T cells sorted from PBMCs, taken 9 to 11 days after the first yellow fever vaccination. The chain has TRBV5-1 and TRBJ2-1; 9 bases match TRBD2. The CDR3 DNA sequence: TGCGCCAGCAGCCCCCGGGGACTAGCCGGCGATGAGCAGTTCTTC. Translated: CASSPRGLAGDEQFF. The complete variable domain, with remaining parts taken from reference TRBV5-1 and TRBJ2-1, reads KAGVTQTPRYLIKTRGQQVTLSCSPISGHRSVSWYQQTPGQGLQFLFEYFSETQRNKGNFPGRFSGRQFSNSRSEMNVSTLELGDSALYLCASSPRGLAGDEQFFGPGTRLTVL.